This T cell receptor beta chain is drawn from a study of T cells after yellow fever vaccination. This clonotype was detected a few times. Its antigen is undetermined. The germline V gene encodes CDR1 MNHEY and CDR2 SVGAGI. CDR3 length: 13 amino acids. Trimming removed 2 bases at V and 8 bases at J, with 10 bases between. Findings and caveats of the study: CD4 and CD8 compartments shared a small share of clonotypes. Post-booster repertoires again held most primary-vaccination clones (roughly 95% CD4, over 80% CD8).

MiXCR, run by TCRdb on the 5' RACE reads, gives a single entry per CDR3 protein. The sample holds some 300,000 distinct CDR3 sequences, approximately 10% seen once. V and J are TRBV6-5 and TRBJ2-1, with D hard to call. The TCR originated in a man between 18 and 29 years old who received the YFV17D yellow fever vaccine. The input for sequencing was CD4+ T cells sorted from PBMCs, taken 5 days after the yellow fever booster vaccination. CDR3 sequence (DNA): TGTGCCAGCAGTTACCGCAGGTTCCATGAGCAGTTCTTC. This translates into CASSYRRFHEQFF.